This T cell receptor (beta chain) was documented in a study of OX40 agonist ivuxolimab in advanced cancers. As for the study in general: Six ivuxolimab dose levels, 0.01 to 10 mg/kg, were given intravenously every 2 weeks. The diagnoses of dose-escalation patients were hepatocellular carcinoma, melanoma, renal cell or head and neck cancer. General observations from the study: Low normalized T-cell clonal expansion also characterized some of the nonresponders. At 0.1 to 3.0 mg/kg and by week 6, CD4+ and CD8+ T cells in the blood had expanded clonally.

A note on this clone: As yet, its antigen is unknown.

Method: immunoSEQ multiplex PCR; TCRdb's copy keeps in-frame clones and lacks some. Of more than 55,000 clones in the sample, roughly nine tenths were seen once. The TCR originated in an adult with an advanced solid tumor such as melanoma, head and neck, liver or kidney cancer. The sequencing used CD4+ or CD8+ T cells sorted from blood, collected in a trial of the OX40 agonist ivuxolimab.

The DNA of the CDR3 is TGTGCCAGCAGCCCCCGGACTAGCGGGGGGGCGATAGATACGCAGTATTTT. Its translation is CASSPRTSGGAIDTQYF. The V gene is TRBV7-2, the J gene TRBJ2-3; the match to TRBD2 covers 15 bases. After removal of 5 bases from V and 5 bases from J, the junction contained 8 bases not matched to a gene. The length of the CDR3 is 17 residues. Per germline, CDR1 SGHTA and CDR2 FQGNSA.